The entry below describes one T cell receptor beta chain. This entry is derived from a study of cytomegalovirus exposure and HLA in healthy donors. CDR1 is SEHNR, CDR2 FQNEAQ, per germline (reference sequence). V shed 1 base, J shed 0 bases, and the junction held 1 base outside the gene matches. The CDR3 runs 18 residues. The PCR ran on 60 Vbeta and 13 Jbeta primers. Some clones are missing from TCRdb's copy, which holds only in-frame ones; the method was immunoSEQ multiplex PCR. The sample includes hundreds of thousands of clones, just over 70% seen only once; the top ten take around 2%. This receptor was obtained from a female donor in good health and CMV-seronegative. V and J are TRBV7-9 and TRBJ2-1, with TRBD2 matching over 15 bases. The specimen sequenced was PBMCs. The CDR3 protein is CASSLGTSGRGSYNEQFF. CDR3 nucleotides: TGTGCCAGCAGCTTAGGGACTAGCGGGAGGGGCTCCTACAATGAGCAGTTCTTC. Full variable domain (outside the CDR3, taken from reference TRBV7-9 and TRBJ2-1): DTGVSQNPRHKITKRGQNVTFRCDPISEHNRLYWYRQTLGQGPEFLTYFQNEAQLEKSRLLSDRFSAERPKGSFSTLEIQRTEQGDSAMYLCASSLGTSGRGSYNEQFFGPGTRLTVL.